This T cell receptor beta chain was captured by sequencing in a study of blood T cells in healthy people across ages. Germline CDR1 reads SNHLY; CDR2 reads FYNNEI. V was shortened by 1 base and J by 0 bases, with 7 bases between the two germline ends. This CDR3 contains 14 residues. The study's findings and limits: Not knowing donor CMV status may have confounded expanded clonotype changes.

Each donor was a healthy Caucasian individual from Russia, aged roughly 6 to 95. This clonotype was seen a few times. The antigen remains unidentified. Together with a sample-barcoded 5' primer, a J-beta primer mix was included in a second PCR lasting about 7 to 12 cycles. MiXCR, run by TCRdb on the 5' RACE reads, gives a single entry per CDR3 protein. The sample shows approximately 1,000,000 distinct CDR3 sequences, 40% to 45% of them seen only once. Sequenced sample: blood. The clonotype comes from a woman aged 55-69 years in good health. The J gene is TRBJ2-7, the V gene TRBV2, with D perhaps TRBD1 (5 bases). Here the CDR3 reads CASSEGQLSYEQYF. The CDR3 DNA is TGTGCCAGCAGTGAAGGACAGCTCTCCTACGAGCAGTACTTC. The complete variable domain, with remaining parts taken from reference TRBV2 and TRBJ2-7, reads EPEVTQTPSHQVTQMGQEVILRCVPISNHLYFYWYRQILGQKVEFLVSFYNNEISEKSEIFDDQFSVERPDGSNFTLKIRSTKLEDSAMYFCASSEGQLSYEQYFGPGTRLTVT.